The following is a T cell receptor (beta chain) sequence with its context. Its antigen target is currently unknown. Base qualities were left out, and no much larger clone turns up one base away. TCRbeta CDR3 regions were amplified from genomic DNA using the immunoSEQ Assay, a bias-controlled multiplex PCR. The authors' analysis ran thus. The number of nucleated cells in each sample was estimated by amplification of reference gene primers within the assay. To quantify the absolute abundance of each unique TCRbeta CDR3 rearrangement, sequence reads were collapsed and filtered. For each sample, productive Simpson clonality was calculated by taking the square root of Simpson's diversity index across productive rearrangements. Not all clones reach the TCRdb copy of this immuneACCESS table, which keeps in-frame sequences only. Checked studies attribute under half of the gap to unresolved V genes and leave the rest unexplained. V and J calls and clone size are given by that table; D and trimming were obtained from the DNA. For this sample the table gives about 180,000 clones, of which 60% to 80% were detected only once. The leading ten clones occupy about 15% of the sample.

This specimen belongs to a study of blood T cell repertoires in COVID-19 (dated by TCRdb to 2018 to 2021). Regarding the research as a whole: The collaborator samples originated in the United States, Italy and Spain and spanned the acute and convalescent phases of COVID-19. Deeply sampled blood TCRbeta repertoires from subjects exposed to, actively infected with, or recovered from COVID-19 were included in the dataset. The repertoires were released in a freely available public database meant as a resource for research on the immune response to SARS-CoV-2. The material from the prospective study consisted of cDNA or gDNA derived from T cells, B-cell-depleted T cells, or PBMCs. Where available, HLA class I and class II types were taken from metadata supplied by the sample provider and were not determined by assay-based typing. Nearly every sample came with metadata listing a de-identified subject ID, COVID-19 status, age in years and sex. Samples were obtained from the ongoing ImmuneRACE study (first 160 participants) and from 1,254 subjects provided by 6 global collaborators. Study-level results and caveats: The quantity of clinical and demographic metadata differed by source and by participant and was supplied without curation.

The CDR3, from cysteine to phenylalanine, totals 13 residues. Just CDR3 DNA is preserved here, 39 bases in frame from base 1. V is cut back by 0 bases and J by 10 bases, with 2 bases in the junction unmatched. The germline V gene gives CDR1 as SGHRS and CDR2 as YFSETQ. Participants in the prospective study were enrolled through a virtual design, were aged roughly 18 to 100 years, and lived in roughly 26 United States geographic areas. In the prospective study, participants were assigned to cohorts based on the clinical history participants reported in a screening survey and a study questionnaire. Exposed participants had been in contact, within 2 weeks of entering the study, with a person who had a PCR-confirmed or clinician-diagnosed case of COVID-19. In the prospective study, whole blood, serum and a nasopharyngeal or oropharyngeal swab were collected from each participant by mobile phlebotomists. Participants in the prospective study had the option to provide additional blood draws and questionnaires over a 2-month period. Blood samples from the prospective study were shipped frozen or at room temperature prior to DNA extraction.

This sequence uses TRBV5-1 and TRBJ2-1; TRBD2 matches 9 bases in the middle. This clonotype was obtained from a man between 60 and 70 years old who had been exposed to COVID-19. The sequencing sample was made of PBMCs or T cells enriched from blood (not recorded which). The DNA sequence follows: TGCGCCAGCAGCTTGGCCCTAGCGGGGGAGCAGTTCTTC. Translated, this gives CASSLALAGEQFF. The full variable domain, completed from the reference TRBV5-1 and TRBJ2-1 proteins outside the CDR3, reads KAGVTQTPRYLIKTRGQQVTLSCSPISGHRSVSWYQQTPGQGLQFLFEYFSETQRNKGNFPGRFSGRQFSNSRSEMNVSTLELGDSALYLCASSLALAGEQFFGPGTRLTVL.